This note documents a single TCR beta chain sequence. Its specificity is unknown. PCR employed 60 Vbeta and 13 Jbeta primers. Only in-frame clones appear in the TCRdb table, and some are missing; sequencing was by immunoSEQ multiplex PCR. The data contain 95,000 to 130,000 clones, roughly 9.9% of them singletons. This entry belongs to a study of cytomegalovirus exposure and HLA in healthy donors. Germline V CDR1 and CDR2: SGHTA, FQGNSA. The CDR3 contains 16 residues. The V end lost 1 base, the J end lost 2 bases, and 12 bases lay between the germline ends. Overall study findings and caveats: Among immune exposure information, only CMV serostatus was available. TCR beta V- and J-gene trimming was later associated with a missense DCLRE1C variant.

Sample: PBMCs. This clonotype was obtained from a man aged 25-45 years in good health and CMV-seronegative. This rearrangement joins TRBV7-2 to TRBJ2-1; maybe TRBD2 (5 bases). The CDR3 region is CASSLDTGEAYNEQFF. CDR3 DNA sequence: TGTGCCAGCAGCTTAGATACCGGGGAAGCCTACAATGAGCAGTTCTTC.